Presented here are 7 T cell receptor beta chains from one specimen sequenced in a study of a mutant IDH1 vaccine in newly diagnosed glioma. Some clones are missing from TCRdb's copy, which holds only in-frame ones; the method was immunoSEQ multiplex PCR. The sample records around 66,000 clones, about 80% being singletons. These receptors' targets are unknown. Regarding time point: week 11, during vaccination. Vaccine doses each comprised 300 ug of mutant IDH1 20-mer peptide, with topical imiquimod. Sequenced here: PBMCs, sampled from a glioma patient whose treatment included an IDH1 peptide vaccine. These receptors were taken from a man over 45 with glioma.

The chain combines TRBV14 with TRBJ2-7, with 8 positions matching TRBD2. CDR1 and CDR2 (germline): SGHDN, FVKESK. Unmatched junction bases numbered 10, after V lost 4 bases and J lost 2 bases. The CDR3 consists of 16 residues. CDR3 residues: CASSPYGSGSTYEQYF. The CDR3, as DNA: TGTGCCAGCAGCCCTTATGGCAGCGGGAGTACCTACGAGCAGTACTTC.

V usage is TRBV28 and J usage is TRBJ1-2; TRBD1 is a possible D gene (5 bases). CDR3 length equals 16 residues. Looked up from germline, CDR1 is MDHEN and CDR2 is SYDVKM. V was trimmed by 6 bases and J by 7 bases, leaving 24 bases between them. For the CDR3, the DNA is TGTGCCAGCAGCCTTCGGGGGGTATGGCAGGGAGCTGGCTACACCTTC. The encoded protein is CASSLRGVWQGAGYTF.

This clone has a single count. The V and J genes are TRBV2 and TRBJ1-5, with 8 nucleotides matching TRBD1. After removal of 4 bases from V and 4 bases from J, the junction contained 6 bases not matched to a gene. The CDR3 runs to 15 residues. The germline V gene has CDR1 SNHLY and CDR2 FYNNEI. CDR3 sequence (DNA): TGTGCCAGCAGTGTTGGCAGGGGGCCTAATCAGCCCCAGCATTTT. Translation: CASSVGRGPNQPQHF. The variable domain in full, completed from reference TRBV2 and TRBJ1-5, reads EPEVTQTPSHQVTQMGQEVILRCVPISNHLYFYWYRQILGQKVEFLVSFYNNEISEKSEIFDDQFSVERPDGSNFTLKIRSTKLEDSAMYFCASSVGRGPNQPQHFGDGTRLSIL.

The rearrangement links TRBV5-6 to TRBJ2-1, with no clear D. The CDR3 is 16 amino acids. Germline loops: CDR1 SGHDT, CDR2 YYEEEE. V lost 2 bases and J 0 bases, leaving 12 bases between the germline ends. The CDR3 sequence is CASSFGLLSSYNEQFF. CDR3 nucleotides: TGTGCCAGCAGCTTCGGGCTGTTGAGCTCCTACAATGAGCAGTTCTTC. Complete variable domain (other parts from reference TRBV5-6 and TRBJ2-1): DAGVTQSPTHLIKTRGQQVTLRCSPKSGHDTVSWYQQALGQGPQFIFQYYEEEERQRGNFPDRFSGHQFPNYSSELNVNALLLGDSALYLCASSFGLLSSYNEQFFGPGTRLTVL.

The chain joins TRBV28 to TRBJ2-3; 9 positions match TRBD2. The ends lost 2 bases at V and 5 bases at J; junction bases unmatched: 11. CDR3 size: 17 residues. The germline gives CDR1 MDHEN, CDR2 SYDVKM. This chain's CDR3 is CASSLLTSGQGGDTQYF. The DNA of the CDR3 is TGTGCCAGCAGTTTACTGACTAGCGGCCAAGGGGGAGATACGCAGTATTTT.

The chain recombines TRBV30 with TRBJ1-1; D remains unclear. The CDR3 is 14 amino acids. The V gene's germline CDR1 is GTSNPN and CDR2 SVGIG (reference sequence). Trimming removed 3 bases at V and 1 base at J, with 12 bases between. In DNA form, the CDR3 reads TGTGCCTGGAGCTCTGGGAAGGGGAACACTGAAGCTTTCTTT. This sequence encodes CAWSSGKGNTEAFF.

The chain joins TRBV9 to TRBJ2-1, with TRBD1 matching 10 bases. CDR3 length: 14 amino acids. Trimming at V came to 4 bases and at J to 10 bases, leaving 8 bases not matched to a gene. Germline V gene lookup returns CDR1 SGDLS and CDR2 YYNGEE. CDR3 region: CASSLGTGDQEQFF. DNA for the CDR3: TGTGCCAGCAGCCTCGGGACAGGGGACCAGGAGCAGTTCTTC.